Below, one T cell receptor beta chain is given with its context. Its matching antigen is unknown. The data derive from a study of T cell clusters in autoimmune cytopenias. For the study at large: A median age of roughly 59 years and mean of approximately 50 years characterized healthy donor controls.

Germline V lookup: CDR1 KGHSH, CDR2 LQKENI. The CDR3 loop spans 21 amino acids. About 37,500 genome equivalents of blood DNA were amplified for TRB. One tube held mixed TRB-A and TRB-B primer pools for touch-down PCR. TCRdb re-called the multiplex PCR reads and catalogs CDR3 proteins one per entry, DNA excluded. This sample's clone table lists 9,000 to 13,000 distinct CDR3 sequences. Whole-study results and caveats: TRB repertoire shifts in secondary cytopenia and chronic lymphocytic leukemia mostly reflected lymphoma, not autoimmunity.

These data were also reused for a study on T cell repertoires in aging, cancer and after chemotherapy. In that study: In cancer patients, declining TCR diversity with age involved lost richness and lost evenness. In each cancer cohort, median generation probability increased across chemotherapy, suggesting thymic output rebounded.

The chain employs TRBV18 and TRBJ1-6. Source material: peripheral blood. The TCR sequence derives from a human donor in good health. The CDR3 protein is CASSPTPLVQGTSSYNSPLHF.